Each of the 16 T cell receptor beta chains below was sequenced from the same sample in a study of regulatory T cells in long-lasting Graves disease. Library construction for TCR beta used iRepertoire HTBI primers and Arm-PCR of CDR3 regions. TCRdb re-called the multiplex PCR reads through MiXCR, storing one row per CDR3 protein. Of 620,000 or so distinct CDR3 sequences listed, under 20% were seen once; the top ten hold roughly 18%. Time point specified: newly diagnosed GD, antithyroid drugs for less than 3 months. There was RNA extracted from PBMCs, and the TCR library was made from it. These same records also appear under a second study, on T cells in Graves' hyperthyroidism and ophthalmopathy.

Sequenced here: peripheral blood mononuclear cells (PBMCs), sampled at new diagnosis, from a patient treated with antithyroid drugs. These receptors came from a woman in her twenties or thirties with Graves disease.

Comment on this clonotype: This may come from a read error, since a much larger clone is one base off. This chain joins TRBV6-1 and TRBJ1-2, with 8 bases identical to TRBD1. V lost 6 bases and J lost 6; bases outside the gene matches: 9. Germline assignment: CDR1 MNHNS and CDR2 SASEGT. The CDR3 is made up of 14 amino acids. DNA for the CDR3: TGTGCCAGCAGCAATCGGACAGGGATGGATGGCTACACCTTC. The encoded protein is CASSNRTGMDGYTF.

The chain uses TRBV29-1 and TRBJ2-1; 8 bases fit TRBD2. This CDR3 is 13 amino acids long. With V trimmed by 7 bases and J by 4 bases, 6 bases remained unmatched. CDR1 and CDR2 from the germline V gene are SQVTM and ANQGSEA. Here the CDR3 DNA reads TGCAGCGGCGGGCGGGGGGCTTACAATGAGCAGTTCTTC. Its translation is CSGGRGAYNEQFF.

This clonotype was detected many times. The chain employs TRBV3-1 and TRBJ1-1, with no clear D. This CDR3 has 13 amino acids. Trimming left V 3 bases short and J 7 bases short, with 12 bases between. Germline V lookup: CDR1 LGHDT, CDR2 YNNKEL (reference sequence). The CDR3 loop reads CASSQDDALEAFF. The CDR3 DNA reads as TGTGCCAGCAGCCAGGACGACGCCCTTGAAGCTTTCTTT.

This clonotype occurred once. The chain uses TRBV15 and TRBJ2-6; 8 bases fit TRBD1. The junction had 15 bases not matched to a gene; V was cut back by 5 bases and J by 15 bases. Germline-derived CDR1 and CDR2 are LNHNV and YYDKDF (reference sequence). There are 15 residues in the CDR3. The CDR3 DNA reads TGTGCCACCAGCGCCCTCCGGACAGGGCTTTTCGCCCTGACTTTC. Translation gives CATSALRTGLFALTF.

The chain joins TRBV10-3 to TRBJ2-7; 11 bases line up with TRBD2. This CDR3 spans 17 amino acids. Losses at the gene ends were 2 bases for V and 0 bases for J; bases not matched to a gene: 6. Germline V CDR1 and CDR2: ENHRY, SYGVKD. The CDR3 region is CAISEPALAGGSYEQYF. DNA of the CDR3: TGTGCCATCAGTGAGCCTGCGCTAGCGGGAGGCTCCTACGAGCAGTACTTC.

This clonotype came up a few times. The J gene is TRBJ2-1, the V gene TRBV7-2; 10 bases agree with TRBD2. V lost 2 bases to trimming and J lost 7 bases; unmatched junction nucleotides: 11. Germline-derived CDR1 and CDR2 are SGHTA and FQGNSA. CDR3 size: 17 residues. CDR3 nucleotide sequence: TGTGCCAGCAGCTTAAGGGAGCTAGCGGGAGTCAGGAATGAGCAGTTCTTC. It encodes CASSLRELAGVRNEQFF.

The sample holds a few counts of this clonotype. The V and J genes are TRBV24-1 and TRBJ1-3; D not resolved. Germline V gene sequence: CDR1 KGHDR, CDR2 SFDVKD. There are 15 residues in the CDR3. Trimming stripped 3 bases from V and 0 bases from J, with 8 bases between. CDR3 coding DNA: TGTGCCACCAGTGATGGAGCTTACTCTGGAAACACCATATATTTT. Its translation: CATSDGAYSGNTIYF.

This clonotype was observed many times. CDR3 residues: CASSKDPNEQFF. The CDR3 DNA is TGTGCCAGCAGCAAGGACCCGAATGAGCAGTTCTTC. The V call is TRBV7-2, the J call TRBJ2-1; D is ambiguous. V lost 5 bases, J lost 7 bases, and 9 bases lay in between. This CDR3 spans 12 amino acids. CDR1 is SGHTA, CDR2 FQGNSA, per germline. The variable domain in full, with the rest retrieved from reference TRBV7-2 and TRBJ2-1, is GAGVSQSPSNKVTEKGKDVELRCDPISGHTALYWYRQSLGQGLEFLIYFQGNSAPDKSGLPSDRFSAERTGGSVSTLTIQRTQQEDSAVYLCASSKDPNEQFFGPGTRLTVL.

This clonotype was recorded many times. The chain is built from TRBV28 and TRBJ2-3, with D hard to call. This CDR3 contains 12 residues. Germline CDR1 and CDR2: MDHEN and SYDVKM. With 6 bases removed from V and 0 bases from J, the gap between germline ends came to 4 bases. CDR3 nucleotide sequence: TGTGCCAGCAGCCAAAGCACAGATACGCAGTATTTT. It translates to CASSQSTDTQYF. Full variable domain (rest looked up from reference TRBV28 and TRBJ2-3): DVKVTQSSRYLVKRTGEKVFLECVQDMDHENMFWYRQDPGLGLRLIYFSYDVKMKEKGDIPEGYSVSREKKERFSLILESASTNQTSMYLCASSQSTDTQYFGPGTRLTVL.

This clonotype has more than one count but fewer than ten. Here the CDR3 DNA reads TGTGCCAGCAGCGTAGATTCTGCGGGTAGTAGCTACACCTTC. It encodes CASSVDSAGSSYTF. The V call is TRBV9, the J call TRBJ1-2; no definite D call. Trimming took 0 bases from V and 9 from J, leaving 15 bases between them. Germline V lookup: CDR1 SGDLS, CDR2 YYNGEE. The CDR3 has 14 amino acids.

This clonotype was seen many times. The V and J genes are TRBV28 and TRBJ2-7; perhaps D is TRBD1 or TRBD2 (5 bases each). Germline V gives CDR1 MDHEN, CDR2 SYDVKM. With 2 bases removed from V and 5 bases from J, the gap between germline ends came to 16 bases. This CDR3 has 15 amino acids. This chain's CDR3 is CASSLGARREDEQYF. CDR3 nucleotide sequence: TGTGCCAGCAGTTTAGGGGCAAGACGGGAAGACGAGCAGTACTTC.

This clonotype was seen ten or more times. The V gene is TRBV7-3, the J gene TRBJ1-1; possible D gene TRBD1, 6 bases. The CDR3 has 17 residues. Trimming pared 1 base from V and 1 base from J, leaving 16 bases between. Germline V gives CDR1 SGHTA, CDR2 FQGTGA. The CDR3 bases are TGTGCCAGCAGCTTAAGTCCGGGGGCAACACAGAACACTGAAGCTTTCTTT. Protein: CASSLSPGATQNTEAFF.

This clonotype showed up many times. CDR3 loop: CASGEIRRDGYTF. In nucleotides, the CDR3 is TGTGCCAGCGGGGAGATACGGCGGGATGGCTACACCTTC. The gene calls are TRBV28 and TRBJ1-2; no clear D. Trimming left V 8 bases short and J 6 bases short, with 16 bases between. There are 13 residues in the CDR3. Germline assignment: CDR1 MDHEN and CDR2 SYDVKM.

This clonotype was picked up many times. This chain links TRBV3-1 with TRBJ1-1; D not certain. V gave up 1 base and J gave up 8 bases, with 11 bases separating them. The CDR3 runs to 13 residues. The germline CDR1 and CDR2 sequences are LGHDT and YNNKEL (reference sequence). The CDR3 region is CASSQVGKSEAFF. In DNA form, the CDR3 reads TGTGCCAGCAGCCAAGTAGGGAAGTCAGAAGCTTTCTTT.

This clonotype was seen at least ten times. The gene calls are TRBV27 and TRBJ1-1, with D possibly matching TRBD1 (5 bases). The V gene lost 6 bases and the J gene lost 4 bases, with 21 bases spanning the gap. CDR3 length: 16 residues. Germline assignment: CDR1 MNHEY and CDR2 SMNVEV (reference sequence). The CDR3 DNA is TGTGCCAGCAGCCACTCCCCCTATACTGGGGGCACTGAAGCTTTCTTT. It specifies CASSHSPYTGGTEAFF.

The sample holds a few counts of this clonotype. The V call is TRBV6-2 or TRBV6-3, the J call TRBJ2-1, with D unclear. CDR1 and CDR2 (germline): MNHEY, SVGEGT. Trimming left V 4 bases short and J 0 bases short, with 16 bases between. CDR3 length equals 17 residues. As DNA, the CDR3 is TGTGCCAGCAGTTCTTTGAGCGACGGGTTCTCCTACAATGAGCAGTTCTTC. It specifies CASSSLSDGFSYNEQFF.